The rows below give T cell receptor beta chains drawn from one sample of a study of blood T cell repertoires in COVID-19. Assay used: immunoSEQ multiplex PCR; TCRdb lists only in-frame clones, some missing. Altogether 300,000 to 450,000 clones are present, about 90% being singletons, with the ten largest covering about 2%. Material for sequencing was peripheral blood. These TCRs come from a woman aged 60-70 years with COVID-19, enrolled during active disease. Both conserved end residues are part of each CDR3. D genes are given only for firm matches. Rows may omit the clone size; those that give it use once, few, many or a size class.

>TRBJ2-1|TRBV27|.|TRBD1
TGTGCCAGCAGTTGGGCACAGGGGGCTCGAAATGAGCAGTTCTTC
CASSWAQGARNEQFF
>TRBJ1-5|TRBV7-2|.|TRBD1
TGTGCCAGCAGCTTCGGGACAGGGCCTCAGCCCCAGCATTTT
CASSFGTGPQPQHF
>TRBJ1-3|TRBV6-4|few|.
TGTGCCAGCAGTCCTCGGGGAAACACCATATATTTT
CASSPRGNTIYF
>TRBJ1-4|TRBV19|.|TRBD1
TGTGCCAGTGTACCCAGGGGGCGCGGAGAAAAACTGTTTTTT
CASVPRGRGEKLFF
>TRBJ1-2|TRBV2|.|.
TGTGCCGAGGGGAGGGCGAGGGGCTACACCTTC
CAEGRARGYTF
>TRBJ2-4|TRBV5-8|.|.
TGTGCCAGCAGCCTGTTGGCACAGGTGAAAAACATTCAGTACTTC
CASSLLAQVKNIQYF
>TRBJ2-3|TRBV19|.|.
TGTGCCAGTAGGCACCAGGCAGGACTCACAGATACGCAGTATTTT
CASRHQAGLTDTQYF
>TRBJ1-1|TRBV18|few|.
TGTGCCAGCTCATCCGGGGGTTATGACACTGAAGCTTTCTTT
CASSSGGYDTEAFF
>TRBJ1-6|TRBV11-2|.|TRBD1
TGTGCCAGCAGCTCCTTAAGGAGGGACAGGGCTAGTAATTCACCCCTCCACTTT
CASSSLRRDRASNSPLHF
>TRBJ1-6|TRBV5-1|once|TRBD1
TGCGCCAGCAGCTTGGGGACAGGGAATTCACCCCTCCACTTT
CASSLGTGNSPLHF
>TRBJ1-3|TRBV5-6|.|.
TGTGCCAGCAGCTTGGTCCAGGCCCCCTCTGGAAACACCATATATTTT
CASSLVQAPSGNTIYF
>TRBJ1-2|TRBV18|.|.
TGTGCCAGCTCACCCGCAGGAACATATGGCTACACCTTC
CASSPAGTYGYTF
>TRBJ1-2|TRBV29-1|.|.
TGCAGCGTCCCCTGGGGGGGGGATGGCTACACCTTC
CSVPWGGDGYTF
>TRBJ2-1|TRBV5-1|.|TRBD2
TGCGCCAGCAGTCACCCGGGGGGCTACAATGAGCAGTTCTTC
CASSHPGGYNEQFF
>TRBJ2-3|TRBV6-5|once|TRBD1
TGTGCCAGCAGTTCCCCGGGACAGACATTCACAGATACGCAGTATTTT
CASSSPGQTFTDTQYF
>TRBJ1-1|TRBV2|.|TRBD1
TGTGCCAGCAGGCTTAGGGGGCTGAACACTGAAGCTTTCTTT
CASRLRGLNTEAFF
>TRBJ2-7|TRBV5-1|.|TRBD1
TGCGCCAGCCGGAGAGGGGACAGCTACGAGCAGTACTTC
CASRRGDSYEQYF
>TRBJ1-2|TRBV19|.|TRBD1
TGTGCCAGTAGTATTTCAGGGGGATATGGCTACACCTTC
CASSISGGYGYTF